This entry lists 17 T cell receptor beta chains sequenced from one sample in a study of blood T cell repertoires in COVID-19. Clones were read by immunoSEQ multiplex PCR, and TCRdb kept only the in-frame ones, dropping some. Of roughly 130,000 clones listed, 80% are singletons. The sequencing sample was made of peripheral blood. These receptors were collected from a man aged 70 or older with acute or convalescent COVID-19.

This clone was counted between two and nine times. V is TRBV11-2 and J is TRBJ2-5, with 8 bases matching TRBD1. Germline V gives CDR1 SGHAT, CDR2 FQNNGV. V dropped 5 bases and J dropped 3; count of bases not matched to a gene: 2. There are 13 residues in the CDR3. For the CDR3, the DNA is TGTGCCAGCAGCACGGACAGGGAAGAGACCCAGTACTTC. This encodes CASSTDREETQYF.

This clone showed up just a few times. This chain connects TRBV7-8 to TRBJ1-1; tentatively, D is TRBD1 (6 bases). Germline V gene lookup returns CDR1 SGHVS and CDR2 FQNEAQ. V shed 5 bases and J shed 2 bases, with 12 bases lying between them. The CDR3 extends over 14 amino acids. The CDR3 sequence: CASSLRQVNTEAFF. In nucleotides, the CDR3 is TGTGCCAGCAGCCTCAGACAGGTAAACACTGAAGCTTTCTTT.

V usage is TRBV28 and J usage is TRBJ1-1; TRBD1 matches at 11 bases. J was trimmed by 7 bases and V by 4 bases; bases with no gene match: 8. Germline V gives CDR1 MDHEN, CDR2 SYDVKM. This CDR3 comprises 15 residues. The CDR3 nucleotides are TGTGCCAGCAGTTCGACCGGGACAGGGGGTGGTGAAGCTTTCTTT. Translation gives CASSSTGTGGGEAFF.

V is TRBV9 and J is TRBJ1-3; D might be TRBD1 (5 bases). The germline V and J ends were trimmed by 5 bases and 10 bases, with 16 bases remaining between them. Per germline, CDR1 SGDLS and CDR2 YYNGEE. CDR3 length: 13 residues. In nucleotides, the CDR3 is TGTGCCAGCAGTCCAGGGTGGGGCCAAACCATATATTTT. Translation gives CASSPGWGQTIYF. Drawing the rest from reference TRBV9 and TRBJ1-3, the complete variable domain is DSGVTQTPKHLITATGQRVTLRCSPRSGDLSVYWYQQSLDQGLQFLIQYYNGEERAKGNILERFSAQQFPDLHSELNLSSLELGDSALYFCASSPGWGQTIYFGEGSWLTVV.

The chain links TRBV6-5 to TRBJ1-2, with 8 bases that match TRBD1. Trimming cost V 6 bases and J 5 bases; bases outside gene matches: 8. CDR3 length equals 14 residues. Germline V CDR1 and CDR2: MNHEY, SVGAGI. Here the CDR3 reads CASSTGTGIYGYTF. The CDR3 DNA reads as TGTGCCAGCAGCACCGGGACAGGAATTTATGGCTACACCTTC.

Only one count was recorded for this clone. The chain joins TRBV19 to TRBJ2-3, with 10 positions matching TRBD1. CDR1 LNHDA and CDR2 SQIVND come from the germline V gene (reference sequence). The V and J ends lost 3 bases and 4 bases, in that order; junction bases with no gene match: 4. This CDR3 has 15 amino acids. DNA for the CDR3: TGTGCCAGTAGTATGGGGACAGGGGTGGCAGATACGCAGTATTTT. This gives the protein CASSMGTGVADTQYF.

This chain connects TRBV2 to TRBJ1-5, with D possibly TRBD1 on 6 matching bases. There are 14 residues in the CDR3. Trimming took 2 bases from V and 6 from J, leaving 11 bases between them. In germline, CDR1 is SNHLY, CDR2 FYNNEI. The CDR3 coding sequence is TGTGCCAGCAGTGAACAGGGGCTGACTCAGCCCCAGCATTTT. Its translation: CASSEQGLTQPQHF.

The chain uses TRBV7-2 and TRBJ1-3; no reliable D call. V was trimmed by 4 bases and J by 2 bases, leaving 15 bases between them. The CDR3 has 16 amino acids. CDR1 and CDR2 (germline): SGHTA, FQGNSA. CDR3 sequence reads: CASSSVEANTGNTIYF. In DNA, the CDR3 is TGTGCCAGCAGCTCTGTCGAGGCAAATACTGGAAACACCATATATTTT.

The sample holds one count of this clone. The V call is TRBV20-1, the J call TRBJ2-1; 7 bases agree with TRBD1. Germline V CDR1 and CDR2: DFQATT, SNEGSKA (reference sequence). With V trimmed by 3 bases and J by 8 bases, 4 bases remained unmatched. The length of the CDR3 is 12 residues. The CDR3: CSASRGQDEQFF. In nucleotides, the CDR3 is TGCAGTGCTAGTAGAGGACAGGATGAGCAGTTCTTC.

The chain joins TRBV25-1 to TRBJ2-7; TRBD1 aligns across 7 bases. The CDR3 totals 15 residues. Germline V gives CDR1 MGHDK, CDR2 SYGVNS. Trimming cost V 10 bases and J 1 base; bases outside gene matches: 13. The CDR3 nucleotides read TGTGCCACCGAAGAGACCGGGACAGCATCCTACGAGCAGTACTTC. This gives the protein CATEETGTASYEQYF.

The chain links TRBV14 to TRBJ2-7, with 8 bases matching TRBD1. CDR3 length: 14 residues. After removal of 4 bases from V and 3 bases from J, the junction contained 5 bases not matched to a gene. Looked up from germline, CDR1 is SGHDN and CDR2 is FVKESK. The CDR3 protein is CASSRRDRGYEQYF. CDR3 coding DNA: TGTGCCAGCAGCCGACGAGACAGGGGCTACGAGCAGTACTTC. Supplemented by reference TRBV14 and TRBJ2-7, the full variable domain reads EAGVTQFPSHSVIEKGQTVTLRCDPISGHDNLYWYRRVMGKEIKFLLHFVKESKQDESGMPNNRFLAERTGGTYSTLKVQPAELEDSGVYFCASSRRDRGYEQYFGPGTRLTVT.

This chain uses TRBV7-8 with TRBJ2-1, with 8 nucleotides matching TRBD2. The CDR3 spans 15 residues. Looked up from germline, CDR1 is SGHVS and CDR2 is FQNEAQ. V dropped 5 bases and J dropped 0; count of bases not matched to a gene: 3. CDR3 in DNA: TGTGCCAGCAGCCCTAGCGGGCGCTCCTACAATGAGCAGTTCTTC. Protein: CASSPSGRSYNEQFF.

This clone was found a few times. The CDR3 is CASSPRYPEEPQYF. The DNA for the CDR3 is TGTGCCAGCAGTCCAAGGTATCCGGAGGAGCCCCAGTACTTC. The chain carries TRBV27 and TRBJ2-5, with D possibly TRBD2 on 5 matching bases. Trimming took off 5 bases at V and 9 bases at J, with 19 bases between the two ends. The CDR3 is 14 residues long. The germline V gene has CDR1 MNHEY and CDR2 SMNVEV (reference sequence).

The V call is TRBV7-9, the J call TRBJ1-1; tentatively, D is TRBD1 (6 bases). Trimming took 6 bases from V and 6 from J, leaving 11 bases between them. CDR1 is SEHNR, CDR2 FQNEAQ, per germline (reference sequence). CDR3 length: 12 residues. The CDR3: CASRYTGSEAFF. The CDR3 DNA is TGTGCCAGCAGATACACAGGGTCTGAAGCTTTCTTT.

V usage is TRBV2 and J usage is TRBJ2-4; D is unclear. The V and J ends lost 5 bases and 0 bases respectively, with 8 bases between them. The CDR3 spans 14 residues. Per germline, CDR1 SNHLY and CDR2 FYNNEI. The CDR3 loop is CASSKLVAKNIQYF. CDR3 nucleotide sequence: TGTGCCAGCAGTAAACTCGTAGCCAAAAACATTCAGTACTTC.

This chain uses TRBV10-3 with TRBJ1-4; 7 nucleotides line up with TRBD1. V gave up 10 bases and J gave up 6 bases; unmatched junction bases: 5. CDR1 ENHRY and CDR2 SYGVKD come from the germline V gene. The CDR3 length is 12 residues. CDR3 sequence: CATTGTDEKLFF. The CDR3 nucleotides read TGTGCCACCACCGGGACAGATGAAAAACTGTTTTTT.

The gene calls are TRBV30 and TRBJ1-2, with 8 bases identical to TRBD1. V dropped 7 bases and J dropped 4; count of bases not matched to a gene: 8. Germline V lookup: CDR1 GTSNPN, CDR2 SVGIG (reference sequence). The CDR3 length is 13 residues. In DNA, the CDR3 is TGTGCCTTGTCCCGGGACAGGCCCTATGGCTACACCTTC. Protein: CALSRDRPYGYTF.